This is a list of T cell receptor beta chains from one sample in a study of shared clonotypes between healthy human individuals. Data came from immunoSEQ multiplex PCR; TCRdb stores just in-frame clones and leaves some out. The sample shows about 2.2 million clones, about 93% of them seen only once. The sample consisted of naive CD8+ T cells from PBMCs. Receptors originate from a man younger than 35 in good health. Some clones in this sample may be carry-over from other donors' samples. CDR3s include the opening cysteine and the closing phenylalanine or tryptophan. Each record gives: J gene, V gene, CDR3 protein.

TRBJ2-7 | TRBV19 | CASSRRAGDFYEQYF
TRBJ1-2 | TRBV27 | CASSFGTGLGGYTF
TRBJ1-2 | TRBV28 | CASSPSVINYGYTF
TRBJ1-5 | TRBV28 | CASSQDPKDSQHF
TRBJ2-5 | TRBV19 | CASSILAGQETQYF
TRBJ1-2 | TRBV4-1 | CASRPKDVGYPETLNYGYTF
TRBJ2-1 | TRBV4-1 | CASSPQKSEQFF
TRBJ2-7 | TRBV14 | CASSQGHFYEQYF
TRBJ1-1 | TRBV5-1 | CASSSPGGAGNTEAFF
TRBJ2-4 | TRBV23-1 | CASSQSGGIIAKNIQYF
TRBJ2-7 | TRBV4-1 | CASSQVLAETYEQYF
TRBJ1-3 | TRBV5-8 | CASSPGDSSGNTIYF
TRBJ2-1 | TRBV29-1 | CSADGQKYNEQFF
TRBJ1-3 | TRBV28 | CASSPTVHLGNTIYF
TRBJ1-1 | TRBV4-1 | CASSRARSLNTEAFF
TRBJ1-1 | TRBV19 | CASRTGVNTEAFF
TRBJ1-2 | TRBV5-1 | CASKAGYRNSYGYTF
TRBJ2-3 | TRBV19 | CASSMKGLYGTDTQYF
TRBJ2-7 | TRBV9 | CASSGDRVLEQYF
TRBJ2-7 | TRBV7-9 | CASSSLRDRGSYEQYF
TRBJ2-5 | TRBV11-2 | CASSSPGQGQETQYF
TRBJ2-1 | TRBV7-9 | CASSLAQGAWNEQFF
TRBJ2-1 | TRBV7-9 | CASSHRLAGVVEQFF
TRBJ1-2 | TRBV28 | CASSMIRDIANYGYTF
TRBJ1-1 | TRBV6-5 | CASSFTRVGGTEAFF
TRBJ2-1 | TRBV7-8 | CASSSTGTSGRYEQFF
TRBJ2-1 | TRBV11-1 | CASSSGLARNEQFF
TRBJ1-5 | TRBV28 | CASSLLGLGQPQHF